This TCR beta chain was found in a study of shared clonotypes between healthy human individuals. Sequenced by immunoSEQ multiplex PCR; TCRdb stores in-frame clones only, minus some. The sample has more than 150,000 clones, roughly 70% seen once. This clone was picked up many times. Sample: memory CD4+ T cells sorted from blood. Specified subset: CD45RA-negative fraction. This receptor was taken from a young man in good health.

CDR3 DNA sequence: TGCGCCAGCAGCTCGGCCCTCGCGGGCAACCTCCAAGAGACCCAGTACTTC. Protein sequence: CASSSALAGNLQETQYF. V and J are TRBV5-1 and TRBJ2-5; a possible D gene is TRBD2 (5 bases). There are 17 residues in the CDR3. Germline CDR1 SGHRS, CDR2 YFSETQ. V lost 3 bases, J lost 1 base, and 19 bases lay in between.